What follows are 13 T cell receptor beta chains derived from one specimen sequenced in a study of sequential checkpoint blockade in melanoma (dated by TCRdb to about 2019). Reading the label with the study, this specimen's treatment or condition is: randomized to nivolumab then ipilimumab (arm A) or the reverse (arm B). Library preparation used the immunoSEQ multiplex PCR assay. The immuneACCESS repertoire file appears here via TCRdb, limited to in-frame rearrangements. These files lack a portion of the clones; in checked studies, under half of the deficit traces to unresolved V genes, and the cause of the others is not known. The sample has approximately 2,500 clones on record, 15% to 20% of them singletons. The ten largest clonotypes hold around a sixth of the sample. The sequenced sample was tumor tissue (inferred from file names), obtained from a patient given nivolumab and ipilimumab in sequence. These receptors originate from a human donor with melanoma.

This chain uses TRBV28 with TRBJ1-1; no clear D gene. CDR3 length: 14 amino acids. V lost 4 bases to trimming and J lost 0 bases, with 9 bases between them. CDR1 and CDR2 from the germline V gene are MDHEN and SYDVKM. The CDR3 loop is CASSYKGLNTEAFF. The CDR3 bases are TGTGCCAGCAGTTACAAGGGCTTGAACACTGAAGCTTTCTTT.

This chain uses TRBV30 with TRBJ1-2; 9 bases match TRBD1. Germline trimming cut 2 bases from V and 8 bases from J; bases unmatched to any gene: 6. CDR3 length: 13 residues. Germline CDR1 reads GTSNPN; CDR2 reads SVGIG (reference sequence). CDR3 DNA sequence: TGTGCCTGGAGTCCGACGACAGGGGGAGGCTACACCTTC. Amino acid sequence: CAWSPTTGGGYTF.

This chain joins TRBV6-8 and TRBJ1-5, with 11 bases matching TRBD1. Germline values: CDR1 MNHGY, CDR2 SAAAGT. J lost 2 bases, V lost 6 bases, and 6 bases had no gene match. This CDR3 has 16 residues. CDR3 in amino acids: CASSPGTGGRNQPQHF. The CDR3 DNA reads as TGTGCCAGCAGCCCTGGGACAGGGGGTCGCAATCAGCCCCAGCATTTT.

This clone was seen a handful of times. The rearrangement links TRBV5-1 to TRBJ2-1, with D perhaps assigned TRBD1 or TRBD2 (8 bases each). The length of the CDR3 is 15 residues. The V end lost 4 bases, the J end lost 6 bases, and 17 bases lay between the germline ends. The germline gives CDR1 SGHRS, CDR2 YFSETQ. CDR3 bases: TGCGCCAGCAGCAAAACAGGGGGGACTAGCAATGAGCAGTTCTTC. This encodes CASSKTGGTSNEQFF.

This clone turned up a few times. The read ends 1 residue shy of where the CDR3 ends; the end is completed using the germline J gene. The chain links TRBV6-1 to TRBJ1-3, with D possibly matching TRBD1 (6 bases). Trimming removed 1 base at V and 7 bases at J, with 14 bases between. Germline V gene lookup returns CDR1 MNHNS and CDR2 SASEGT. The CDR3 has 15 residues. The CDR3 DNA, read in part, is TGTGCCAGCAGTGAAGGGGCAGGGGAGGTGAACACCATATAT. Amino acids: CASSEGAGEVNTIY. The whole CDR3 sequence reads CASSEGAGEVNTIYF.

The gene calls are TRBV12-5 and TRBJ1-5; D remains unclear. Per the germline V gene, CDR1 is LGHNT and CDR2 is FRNRAP. The CDR3 contains 14 residues. Trimming pared 2 bases from V and 3 bases from J, leaving 8 bases between. The CDR3 DNA reads TGTGCTAGTGGTTTGAGCCGGAACAATCAGCCCCAGCATTTT. Protein sequence: CASGLSRNNQPQHF.

V usage is TRBV5-1 and J usage is TRBJ2-7; 8 nucleotides agree with TRBD1. The CDR3 spans 15 residues. V gave up 4 bases and J gave up 3 bases; unmatched junction bases: 9. CDR1 is SGHRS and CDR2 is YFSETQ in the germline V gene. The CDR3 DNA follows: TGCGCCAGCAGCAGCTCCGGGACAGGCCACTACGAGCAGTACTTC. Translated: CASSSSGTGHYEQYF.

This clone is medium-sized within its sample. V usage is TRBV11-3 and J usage is TRBJ2-5; 11 positions agree with TRBD2. This CDR3 has 14 amino acids. CDR1 is SGHNT, CDR2 YENEEA, per germline. With V trimmed by 5 bases and J by 5 bases, 4 bases remained unmatched. The CDR3 bases are TGTGCCAGCAGCATCCGACTAGCGGGGGAGACCCAGTACTTC. Translation: CASSIRLAGETQYF.

Only a few counts were recorded for this clone. V gene TRBV6-8 combines with J gene TRBJ1-2; TRBD1 aligns across 9 bases. This CDR3 is 14 amino acids long. Germline trimming cut 7 bases from V and 8 bases from J; bases unmatched to any gene: 11. CDR1 and CDR2 from the germline V gene are MNHGY and SAAAGT. The CDR3 DNA reads TGTGCCAGCAACCACAGACAGGGGGGGCAAGGCTACACCTTC. Amino acids: CASNHRQGGQGYTF.

Sample share makes this clone medium-sized. The chain has TRBV9 and TRBJ1-2, with D possibly matching TRBD1 (6 bases). The germline V and J ends were trimmed by 3 bases and 4 bases, with 13 bases remaining between them. CDR1 is SGDLS and CDR2 is YYNGEE in the germline V gene. The CDR3 is made up of 14 amino acids. The CDR3 nucleotides are TGTGCCAGCAGCGGGGAACAGGGCTTCTATGGCTACACCTTC. It specifies CASSGEQGFYGYTF.

This clone was counted many times. The chain links TRBV11-3 to TRBJ2-5; 7 nucleotides line up with TRBD1. J gave up 2 bases and V 5 bases, and 5 bases lay outside the gene matches. The CDR3 has 14 residues. CDR1 and CDR2 from the germline V gene are SGHNT and YENEEA. The CDR3, as DNA: TGTGCCAGCAGCGTGGACAGGACTCAAGAGACCCAGTACTTC. Amino acid sequence: CASSVDRTQETQYF.

This clone was recorded a few times. The rearrangement uses TRBV29-1 and TRBJ2-7; a possible D gene is TRBD2 (6 bases). The germline V and J ends were trimmed by 4 bases and 2 bases, with 12 bases remaining between them. The CDR3 length is 13 residues. The germline CDR1 and CDR2 sequences are SQVTM and ANQGSEA. CDR3 sequence: CSVAVAGTYEQYF. CDR3 nucleotide sequence: TGCAGCGTTGCGGTGGCGGGAACCTACGAGCAGTACTTC.

The rearrangement joins TRBV18 to TRBJ2-7; 7 bases line up with TRBD1. CDR1 is KGHSH and CDR2 is LQKENI in the germline V gene. J lost 2 bases, V lost 3 bases, and 4 bases had no gene match. This CDR3 spans 14 amino acids. The CDR3 nucleotides are TGTGCCAGCTCACCCAGCCAGGGGGCCTACGAGCAGTACTTC. Its protein product is CASSPSQGAYEQYF.